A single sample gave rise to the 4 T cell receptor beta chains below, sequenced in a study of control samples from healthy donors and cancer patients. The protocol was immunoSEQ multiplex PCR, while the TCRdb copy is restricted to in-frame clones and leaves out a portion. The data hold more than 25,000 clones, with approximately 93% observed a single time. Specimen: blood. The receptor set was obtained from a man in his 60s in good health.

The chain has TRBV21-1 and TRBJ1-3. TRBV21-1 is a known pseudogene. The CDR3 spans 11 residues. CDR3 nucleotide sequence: TGTGCCAGCCCCTCTGGAAACACCATATATTTT. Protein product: CASPSGNTIYF.

As DNA, the CDR3 is TGTGCCAGTAGTTCGGGGAGAGGCACTGAAGCTTTCTTT. As protein: CASSSGRGTEAFF. The chain employs TRBV19 and TRBJ1-1; D unclear. Germline V lookup: CDR1 LNHDA, CDR2 SQIVND (reference sequence). This CDR3 has 13 amino acids. Trimming removed 5 bases from V and 4 bases from J, with 11 bases in between.

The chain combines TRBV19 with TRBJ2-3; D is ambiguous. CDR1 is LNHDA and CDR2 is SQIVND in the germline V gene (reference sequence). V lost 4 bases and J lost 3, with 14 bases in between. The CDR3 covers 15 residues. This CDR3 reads CASSRSRDMTDTQYF. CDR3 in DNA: TGTGCCAGTAGTAGATCTAGGGATATGACAGATACGCAGTATTTT.

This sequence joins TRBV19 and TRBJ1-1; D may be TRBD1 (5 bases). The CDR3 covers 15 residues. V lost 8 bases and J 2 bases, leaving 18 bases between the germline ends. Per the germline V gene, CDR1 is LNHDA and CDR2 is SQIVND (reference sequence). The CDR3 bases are TGTGCCAGTCCCAAGCCCGGGACGGGCAACACTGAAGCTTTCTTT. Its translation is CASPKPGTGNTEAFF.